A selection of T cell receptor beta chains follows, all from one sample in a study of CD8+ T cells in alopecia areata. Repertoires were generated with immunoSEQ multiplex PCR, while TCRdb's copy carries only in-frame clones and drops some. This repertoire shows around 140,000 clones, around 83% found once; its top ten account for about 13%. Specimen: CD8+ T cells sorted from blood, collected at week 4, from a patient treated with tofacitinib. These receptor sequences come from a human donor with alopecia areata. Each CDR3 is given with its conserved first and last residue. A D gene is named only where the DNA matches it firmly. Size values are once, few and many counts, or a class for expanded clones, and some rows have none.

TRBD1	15	TRBV2	TRBJ2-1	NA	TGTGCCAGCAGTGCGGGACAGGACCTATACAATGAGCAGTTCTTC	CASSAGQDLYNEQFF
TRBD2	18	TRBV19	TRBJ2-5	NA	TGTGCCAGTAGTACCCTCCCGATCGGGACTAGCGGACAAGAGACCCAGTACTTC	CASSTLPIGTSGQETQYF
NA	14	TRBV29-1	TRBJ2-7	once	TGCAGCGTCACCGGGCTTGAGGAGTCCTACGAGCAGTACTTC	CSVTGLEESYEQYF
NA	15	TRBV7-6	TRBJ2-2	NA	TGTGCCAGCAGCTTATCGCGAGGGGACACCGGGGAGCTGTTTTTT	CASSLSRGDTGELFF
NA	15	TRBV7-9	TRBJ1-1	NA	TGTGCCAGCACAACGACAGGCGGTTCGGGAACTGAAGCTTTCTTT	CASTTTGGSGTEAFF
NA	17	TRBV19	TRBJ2-7	NA	TGTGCCAATAGTATTAGGCCAGGCCTGAGCTATTCCTACGAGCAGTACTTC	CANSIRPGLSYSYEQYF
NA	15	TRBV7-8	TRBJ2-3	NA	TGTGCCAGCAGCTTAGCTAGCGGAAGCACAGATACGCAGTATTTT	CASSLASGSTDTQYF
TRBD2	17	TRBV5-1	TRBJ2-3	NA	TGCGCCAGCAGCTTGTCCTCCCCACTAGCGACCACAGATACGCAGTATTTT	CASSLSSPLATTDTQYF
NA	13	TRBV29-1	TRBJ2-7	NA	TGCAGCGTTGTCGGCATAATGGCCTACGAGCAGTACTTC	CSVVGIMAYEQYF
NA	15	TRBV4-1	TRBJ2-5	NA	TGCGCCAGCAGCCAAGACGCTGGAGGGGGGAAGACCCAGTACTTC	CASSQDAGGGKTQYF
NA	17	TRBV9	TRBJ1-1	NA	TGTGCCAGCAGCGTCGATTCCAGCATCTTCATGAACACTGAAGCTTTCTTT	CASSVDSSIFMNTEAFF
NA	14	TRBV9	TRBJ2-1	once	TGTGCCAGCAGCGGGGGACACCCTGACAATGAGCAGTTCTTC	CASSGGHPDNEQFF
NA	11	TRBV6-6	TRBJ1-5	NA	TGTGCCAGCACCCTCGGGATTTCCCAGCATTTT	CASTLGISQHF
NA	16	TRBV1	TRBJ2-3	NA	TGCACCAGCAGCCAATCCACCTTTAGCGGACCAGATACGCAGTATTTT	CTSSQSTFSGPDTQYF
NA	15	TRBV7-9	TRBJ1-1	NA	TGTGCCAGCAGCCCAGGGTTGGCGGGGCGCTTTGAAGCTTTCTTT	CASSPGLAGRFEAFF
NA	13	TRBV5-6	TRBJ2-7	NA	TGTGCCAGCAGCTTTGGGACCTCCTACGAGCAGTACTTC	CASSFGTSYEQYF
NA	14	TRBV5-1	TRBJ1-1	NA	TGCGCCAGCAGCAGGGGCCTGGGGGGCACTGAAGCTTTCTTT	CASSRGLGGTEAFF
NA	12	TRBV5-1	TRBJ2-1	NA	TGCGCCAGCAGCTTCCCGGGGAATGAGCAGTTCTTC	CASSFPGNEQFF
NA	14	TRBV13	TRBJ2-7	NA	TGTGCCAGCAGCTTCGGGACGGCAACCTACGAGCAGTACTTC	CASSFGTATYEQYF
NA	14	TRBV27	TRBJ2-7	NA	TGTGCCAGCAGTTTATCCGCCACATCATACGAGCAGTACTTC	CASSLSATSYEQYF
TRBD1	13	TRBV7-2	TRBJ1-6	NA	TGTGCCAGCAGCCAGGGGGTTGATTCACCCCTCCACTTT	CASSQGVDSPLHF